This T cell receptor beta chain was retrieved from a study of CD8+ T cells in alopecia areata (dated by TCRdb to 2016 to 2018). At the level of the whole study: Treated patients were enrolled in an open-label pilot trial of oral tofacitinib, 5 to 10 mg twice daily, for moderate-to-severe alopecia areata. Patients stayed on tofacitinib for 6 to 18 months and then had 6 months of follow-up off drug so that delayed response and recurrence could be assessed. In treated patients, disease severity was measured using the SALT score, which gives the percentage of scalp surface area affected. The study used high-throughput TCRbeta sequencing to examine T cell clonal expansion in alopecia areata, in both the C3H/HeJ mouse model and human patients. Human TCRbeta sequencing covered scalp tissue and sorted CD4+ and CD8+ peripheral blood T cells from patchy and totalis/universalis alopecia areata patients and healthy controls. Tofacitinib-treated patients had biopsies at baseline and at 4 and 24 weeks of treatment, with a later scalp biopsy in several patients. Scalp clonality was compared across normal scalp (n=4), patchy alopecia areata scalp (n=8), and alopecia totalis/universalis scalp (n=8). RNA was extracted with the PAXgene miRNA kit for fixed scalp, the miRNeasy kit for PBMCs, and the RNeasy kit for mouse skin. TCRbeta CDR3 regions were amplified by immunoSEQ multiplex PCR with 35 Vbeta forward and 13 Jbeta reverse primers. Study-wide findings and limitations: With tofacitinib, both scalp clonality and the number of expanded CD8+ clones among the top 100 scalp clones went down significantly. Because the treated cohort was small and included a single nonresponder, larger studies are needed to assess links between baseline CD8+ expansion and response. Shared TCR sequences between patients were less evident than in mice, which may be partly attributable to HLA diversity in the patient population. Unlike mouse skin, where gammadelta T cells dominate, normal human skin contains resident alphabeta T cells that get sequenced too, which complicates analysis of the scalp TCR repertoire. Compared with normal scalp, lesional scalp had higher clonality and more expanded CD8+ clones, particularly in alopecia totalis/universalis, a pattern that suggests antigenic drive. During tofacitinib treatment, many expanded lesional clones stuck around in both scalp and blood, and this persistence may partly explain why relapse happens after treatment is stopped.

What the treatment or condition label conveys for this sample: oral pan-JAK inhibitor, 5-10 mg twice daily. Lesional scalp punch biopsies and peripheral blood were collected from alopecia areata patients. After PBMCs were isolated by density centrifugation and stained for CD3, CD4 and CD8, a FACSAria was used to sort CD4+ and CD8+ T cells. The germline V gene specifies MNHEY as CDR1 and SVGAGI as CDR2. The CDR3 numbers 11 residues from cysteine through phenylalanine. Of all the DNA, just the CDR3 is kept, 33 bases in frame from base 1. Trimming removed 8 bases from V and 2 bases from J, leaving 7 bases between the germline ends. Library prep was done by the immunoSEQ multiplex PCR assay. RNA was extracted from all samples and reverse transcribed into cDNA, which served as template for TCR sequencing. SuperScript III was used to make first-strand cDNA, primed with a 2:1 mix of oligo-dT and random hexamers. Amplification bias was assessed with a synthetic immune receptor repertoire, and residual bias was removed computationally. From the authors' description of their analysis: Raw reads were preprocessed for error removal, and CDR3 was defined according to IMGT conventions as running from the conserved cysteine to phenylalanine. To get clonality, Shannon entropy was normalized by log2 of the number of productive unique TCRs and the result was subtracted from 1. CD4 or CD8 identity of scalp clones was inferred by cross-referencing scalp TCRbeta sequences with sorted blood CD4 and CD8 repertoires. TCRdb retrieved this table from immuneACCESS and kept in-frame rearrangements only. Not all clones are present; in checked studies, unresolved V genes account for under half, and no reason is known for the remainder. That table supplies the V and J calls and clone size; D and trimming were determined from the DNA. The sample records some 200,000 clones, roughly two fifths of which are singletons. The top ten constitute 2% to 3% of the sample.

A remark on this clone: Its specific antigen is unknown. No much larger clone exists at a distance of one base, and base qualities are not known.

The starting material was CD4+ T cells sorted from blood, obtained between weeks 36 and 40, from a patient treated with tofacitinib. This sequence originates from a human donor with alopecia areata. The chain was built from TRBV6-5 and TRBJ2-7, with the D call perhaps TRBD1 or TRBD2, as 5 bases match in each case. The CDR3 region has the sequence CASQGAYEQYF. The nucleotide sequence reads TGTGCCAGCCAGGGAGCCTACGAGCAGTACTTC.